This entry lists 14 T cell receptor beta chains sequenced from one sample in a study of shared clonotypes between healthy human individuals. The naive CD8 fraction comprised CD45RO-negative cells positively selected for CCR7 and excluded terminally differentiated effector memory CD45RA+ cells. The assay was immunoSEQ multiplex PCR, and TCRdb's table has in-frame clones only and misses some. The data hold roughly 2 million clones, with approximately 94% observed a single time. The sequencing input was naive CD8+ T cells sorted from blood. These receptors were taken from a man between 18 and 35 years old in good health.

V is TRBV7-8 and J is TRBJ2-2, with D possibly being TRBD2 (5 bases). V was clipped by 1 base and J by 0 bases, with 15 bases between them. The CDR3 loop spans 18 amino acids. Germline V gives CDR1 SGHVS, CDR2 FQNEAQ. The CDR3 loop is CASSLVVGESTNTGELFF. The CDR3 coding sequence is TGTGCCAGCAGCTTAGTTGTGGGAGAGTCGACGAACACCGGGGAGCTGTTTTTT.

The CDR3 DNA is TGTGCCAGCTATCGGGTGGGTTCCTACGAGCAGTACTTC. Protein: CASYRVGSYEQYF. The V and J genes are TRBV6-5 and TRBJ2-7; D is ambiguous. The CDR3 runs 13 residues. Looked up from germline, CDR1 is MNHEY and CDR2 is SVGAGI. V dropped 8 bases and J dropped 1 base, with 12 bases sitting between them.

This rearrangement joins TRBV20-1 to TRBJ2-1; D might be TRBD2 (7 bases). CDR3 length: 11 amino acids. Trimming shortened V by 5 bases and J by 6 bases, and 8 bases separated the two germline ends. Germline-derived CDR1 and CDR2 are DFQATT and SNEGSKA (reference sequence). The CDR3 DNA reads TGCAGTGCTGGGGGGGCCAATGAGCAGTTCTTC. Translating it yields CSAGGANEQFF.

V is TRBV27 and J is TRBJ1-3, with D maybe TRBD1 (6 bases). The germline gives CDR1 MNHEY, CDR2 SMNVEV (reference sequence). The V and J ends lost 1 base and 4 bases respectively, with 11 bases between them. The CDR3 has 15 amino acids. CDR3 sequence reads: CASSLLQGDGNTIYF. The CDR3 nucleotides are TGTGCCAGCAGTTTATTACAGGGTGACGGAAACACCATATATTTT.

Note on this clone: The sample carries other DNA sequences with the same CDR3. V usage is TRBV10-1 and J usage is TRBJ1-1, with TRBD1 matching over 9 bases. Germline-derived CDR1 and CDR2 are WNHNN and SYGVQD (reference sequence). The CDR3 covers 14 residues. V shed 3 bases, J shed 8 bases, and the junction held 7 bases outside the gene matches. The DNA of the CDR3 is TGCGCCAGCAGTGAAACAGGGGGCGCCGGGGAAGCTTTCTTT. It specifies CASSETGGAGEAFF.

The genes are TRBV9 and TRBJ2-7, with D unclear. CDR1 is SGDLS, CDR2 YYNGEE, per germline. CDR3 length: 16 amino acids. V lost 3 bases to trimming and J lost 0 bases, with 16 bases between them. The DNA of the CDR3 is TGTGCCAGCAGCGGGGGTGTGATGCCGACCTCCTACGAGCAGTACTTC. Its translation is CASSGGVMPTSYEQYF.

The chain recombines TRBV4-1 with TRBJ1-6, with TRBD1 matching 7 bases. This CDR3 contains 16 residues. Per the germline V gene, CDR1 is MGHRA and CDR2 is YSYEKL. Trimming cost V 1 base and J 8 bases; bases outside gene matches: 8. Written as DNA, the CDR3 is TGCGCCAGCAGCCAAGCGTGGATGCAGGGGGATTCACCCCTCCACTTT. As protein: CASSQAWMQGDSPLHF.

The chain's CDR3 is CASSESGTSGRDEQFF. The CDR3 nucleotides are TGTGCCAGCAGTGAGTCTGGGACTAGCGGGAGGGATGAGCAGTTCTTC. The chain joins TRBV2 to TRBJ2-1, with TRBD2 matching over 16 bases. J gave up 8 bases and V 3 bases, and 4 bases lay outside the gene matches. Germline values: CDR1 SNHLY, CDR2 FYNNEI. The CDR3 sequence is 16 residues long.

The chain links TRBV7-9 to TRBJ2-1; 8 bases fit TRBD1. Germline-derived CDR1 and CDR2 are SEHNR and FQNEAQ (reference sequence). The CDR3 extends over 17 amino acids. Germline trimming cut 4 bases from V and 8 bases from J; bases unmatched to any gene: 16. This CDR3 reads CASSSPIGQGRTDEQFF. The CDR3 DNA follows: TGTGCCAGCAGCTCCCCCATCGGACAGGGCCGTACCGATGAGCAGTTCTTC.

The V call is TRBV4-3, the J call TRBJ1-1; D may be TRBD1 (5 bases). The CDR3 consists of 14 residues. CDR1 is LGHNA and CDR2 is YSLEER in the germline V gene. With 0 bases removed from V and 4 bases from J, the gap between germline ends came to 9 bases. CDR3 nucleotides: TGCGCCAGCAGCCAAGACAGGGCGTTCACTGAAGCTTTCTTT. This sequence encodes CASSQDRAFTEAFF.

This chain uses TRBV27 with TRBJ2-7; unclear D gene. Trimming took off 1 base at V and 3 bases at J, with 19 bases between the two ends. This CDR3 spans 17 amino acids. The germline V gene has CDR1 MNHEY and CDR2 SMNVEV (reference sequence). CDR3 residues: CASSLYPIAPADYEQYF. CDR3 DNA: TGTGCCAGCAGTTTATATCCAATAGCTCCCGCAGACTACGAGCAGTACTTC.

This chain uses TRBV4-1 with TRBJ1-1, with D possibly being TRBD1 (5 bases). The CDR3 runs 16 residues. CDR1 is MGHRA, CDR2 YSYEKL, per germline. Trimming stripped 4 bases from V and 2 bases from J, with 17 bases between. The CDR3 DNA reads TGCGCCAGCAGCCGAGATCCCATGGGACTAAACACTGAAGCTTTCTTT. It specifies CASSRDPMGLNTEAFF.

The chain couples TRBV30 to TRBJ1-2; no firm D call. Germline CDR1 is GTSNPN and CDR2 is SVGIG (reference sequence). With 0 bases removed from V and 6 bases from J, the gap between germline ends came to 8 bases. The CDR3 is 12 amino acids. This CDR3 is CAWSVFGDGYTF. CDR3 sequence (DNA): TGTGCCTGGAGTGTGTTTGGGGATGGCTACACCTTC. Together with reference TRBV30 and TRBJ1-2, the CDR3 gives the full variable domain: SQTIHQWPATLVQPVGSPLSLECTVEGTSNPNLYWYRQAAGRGLQLLFYSVGIGQISSEVPQNLSASRPQDRQFILSSKKLLLSDSGFYLCAWSVFGDGYTFGSGTRLTVV.

Of note for this clone: The same CDR3 can be traced to other DNA sequences in this sample. V and J are TRBV6-5 and TRBJ1-5; D gene ambiguous. The CDR3 consists of 14 residues. The V gene lost 2 bases and the J gene lost 3 bases, with 8 bases spanning the gap. Germline-derived CDR1 and CDR2 are MNHEY and SVGAGI. Here the CDR3 DNA reads TGTGCCAGCAGTTACCGGGGTATCAATCAGCCCCAGCATTTT. It specifies CASSYRGINQPQHF.